This T cell receptor beta chain was captured by sequencing in a study of Ad26.COV2.S vaccination and SARS-CoV-2 variants. Study background: The Ad26.COV2.S arm of the COV1001 trial was where the donor was placed.

This sample's treatment: around 19 received Ad26.COV2.S at low or high dose, single or two shots; about 5 received placebo; per-sample allocation not given. Specimens were obtained on day 63 following the first vaccine or placebo injection. Some clones are missing from TCRdb's copy, which holds only in-frame ones; the method was immunoSEQ multiplex PCR. The sample includes a few hundred thousand clones, 88% seen only once; the top ten take approximately 4%. J lost 4 bases, V lost 0 bases, and 6 bases had no gene match. Germline lookup yields CDR1 SGHDT and CDR2 YYEEEE. This CDR3 spans 16 amino acids.

The sequence came from a person between 18 and 65 years old who received the Ad26.COV2.S COVID-19 vaccine or a placebo. The genes are TRBV5-6 and TRBJ2-2, with 7 positions matching TRBD2. The source material was peripheral blood, sampled in a trial of Ad26.COV2.S vaccine versus placebo. DNA for the CDR3: TGTGCCAGCAGCTTGGGGGTCTCGGGAGGCACCGGGGAGCTGTTTTTT. Protein sequence: CASSLGVSGGTGELFF.